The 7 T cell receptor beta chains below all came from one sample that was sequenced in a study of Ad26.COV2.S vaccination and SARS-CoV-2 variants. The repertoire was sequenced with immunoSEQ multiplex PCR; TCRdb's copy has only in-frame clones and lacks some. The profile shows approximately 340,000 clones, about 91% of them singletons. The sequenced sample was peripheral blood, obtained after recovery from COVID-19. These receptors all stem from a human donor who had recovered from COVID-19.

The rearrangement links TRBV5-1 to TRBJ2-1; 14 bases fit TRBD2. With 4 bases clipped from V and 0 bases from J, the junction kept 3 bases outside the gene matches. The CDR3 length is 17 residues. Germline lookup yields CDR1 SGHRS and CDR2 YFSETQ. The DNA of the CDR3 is TGCGCCAGCAGCATGACTAGCGGGGGGGGCTCCTACAATGAGCAGTTCTTC. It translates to CASSMTSGGGSYNEQFF.

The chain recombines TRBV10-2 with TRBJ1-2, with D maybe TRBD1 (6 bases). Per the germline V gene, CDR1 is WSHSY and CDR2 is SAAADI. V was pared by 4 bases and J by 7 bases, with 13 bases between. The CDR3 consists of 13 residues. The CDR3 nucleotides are TGCGCCAGCAGTGTCCCAGGGGATGCTGGCTACACCTTC. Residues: CASSVPGDAGYTF.

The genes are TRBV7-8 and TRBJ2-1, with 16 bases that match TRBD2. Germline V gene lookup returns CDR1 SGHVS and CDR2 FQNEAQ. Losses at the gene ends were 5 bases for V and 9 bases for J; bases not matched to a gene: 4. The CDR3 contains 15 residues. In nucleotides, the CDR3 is TGTGCCAGCAGCGGGACTAGCGGGGGGGCTTCTGAGCAGTTCTTC. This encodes CASSGTSGGASEQFF.

CDR3: CASRVGLNYGYTF. CDR3 bases: TGTGCCAGCAGAGTGGGCCTGAACTATGGCTACACCTTC. The J gene is TRBJ1-2, the V gene TRBV7-2; D remains unclear. This CDR3 spans 13 amino acids. The germline V gene encodes CDR1 SGHTA and CDR2 FQGNSA. The ends were cut back, 6 bases at V and 2 bases at J, with 10 bases in the middle.

The CDR3 region is CAGGTGALNTEAFF. The CDR3 nucleotides read TGTGCCGGAGGTACAGGGGCCTTGAACACTGAAGCTTTCTTT. The chain recombines TRBV6-6 with TRBJ1-1; 7 positions agree with TRBD1. Losses at the gene ends were 11 bases for V and 0 bases for J; bases not matched to a gene: 9. The germline V gene has CDR1 MNHNY and CDR2 SVGAGI (reference sequence). The CDR3 extends over 14 amino acids.

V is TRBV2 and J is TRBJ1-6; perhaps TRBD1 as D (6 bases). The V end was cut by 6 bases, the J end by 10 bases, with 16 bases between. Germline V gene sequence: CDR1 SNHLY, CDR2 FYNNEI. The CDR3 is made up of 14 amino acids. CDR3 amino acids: CASRGGGRESPLHF. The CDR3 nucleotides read TGTGCCAGCAGGGGAGGGGGGCGCGAATCACCCCTCCACTTT.

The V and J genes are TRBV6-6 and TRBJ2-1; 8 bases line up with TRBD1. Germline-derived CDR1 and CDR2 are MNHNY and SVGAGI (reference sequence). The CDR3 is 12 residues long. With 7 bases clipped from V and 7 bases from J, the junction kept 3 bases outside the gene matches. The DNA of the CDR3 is TGTGCCAGCACAGGGGGCTGGAATGAGCAGTTCTTC. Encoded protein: CASTGGWNEQFF.